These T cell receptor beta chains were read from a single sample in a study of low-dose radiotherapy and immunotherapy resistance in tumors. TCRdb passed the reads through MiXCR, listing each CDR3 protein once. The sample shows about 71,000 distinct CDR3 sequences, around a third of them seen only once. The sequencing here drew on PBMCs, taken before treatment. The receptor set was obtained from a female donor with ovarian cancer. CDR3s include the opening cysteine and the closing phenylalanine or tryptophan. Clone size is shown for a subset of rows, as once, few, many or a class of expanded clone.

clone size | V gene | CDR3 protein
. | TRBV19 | CASSIRTVGSYNSPLHF
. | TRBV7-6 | CASSLGNSGNNEQFF
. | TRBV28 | CASSLPRGRGRGGEQFF
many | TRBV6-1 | CASSEVPGQSYEQYF
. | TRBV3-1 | CASSQVYNEQFF
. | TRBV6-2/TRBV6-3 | CASTISWRGTHNEQFF
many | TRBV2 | CASSEWREQFF
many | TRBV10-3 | CAISNPGHPYEQYF
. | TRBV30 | CAWSSGREEKLFF
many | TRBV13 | CASSLRTSGTTDTQYF
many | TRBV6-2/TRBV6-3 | CASSYRGGDNEQFF
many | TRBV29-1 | CSARASGGLNTEAFF
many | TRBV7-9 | CASSLLAGIGNEQFF
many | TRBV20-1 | CSASYATNEQFF
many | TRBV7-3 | CASSSLAANTGELFF
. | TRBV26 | CASSRKTGPYEQYF
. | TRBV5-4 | CASSPRVQGERGYTF
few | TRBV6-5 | CASSYTPPDTQGDTEAFF
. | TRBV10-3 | CAISEVLADSSYNEQFF
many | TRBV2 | CASSESQGAKNIQYF
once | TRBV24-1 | CATSVTTNTGELFF
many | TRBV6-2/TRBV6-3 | CASSYTGNQPQHF
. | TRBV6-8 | CASSGATGALYEQYF
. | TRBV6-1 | CASSPRGTGNSYEQYF
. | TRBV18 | CASSPTDKPYNEQFF
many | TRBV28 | CASSLNRARGDTEAFF
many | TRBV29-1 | CSVDRQRNEQFF
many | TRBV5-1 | CASSLSGTGGSEAFF
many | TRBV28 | CASSPTGVRGDTQYF
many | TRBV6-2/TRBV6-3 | CASSYRRGYGYTF
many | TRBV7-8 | CASSNGGGDEAFF
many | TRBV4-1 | CASSHSTGRGTDTQYF
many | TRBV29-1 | CSVGLGSSYNEQFF
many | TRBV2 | CASSEASGYNEQFF
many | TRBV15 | CATSREGRTGELFF
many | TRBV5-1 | CASSLSQGAVETQYF
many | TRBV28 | CASSEGGRADTQYF
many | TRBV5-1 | CASSLSLGNEQFF
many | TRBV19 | CASSTPLAISGANVLTF
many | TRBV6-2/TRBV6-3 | CASSYLSAGELFF
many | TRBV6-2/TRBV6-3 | CASSYSKSRDTQYF
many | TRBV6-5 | CASSYPTGDGETQYF
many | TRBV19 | CASSLRTGLQYF
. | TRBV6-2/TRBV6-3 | CASSYSTSGNNEQFF
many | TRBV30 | CAWRGFRRDNSPLHF
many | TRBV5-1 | CASSPVHGSSENTGELFF
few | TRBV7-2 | CASSAGLAVEQYF
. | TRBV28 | CASSKNSYEQYF
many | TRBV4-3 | CASSQQGDRATQYF
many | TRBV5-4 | CASSVAGGGTGELFF
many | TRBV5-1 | CASSLTGLNSGNTIYF
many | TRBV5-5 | CASSLDRGNEQFF
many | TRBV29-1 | CSVATGTGRNEQFF
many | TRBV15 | CATSRTSGDLYEQYF
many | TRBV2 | CASRGQISSTDTQYF
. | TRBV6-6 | CASSYQSNEQYF